This T cell receptor beta chain appears in the sequencing data of a study of blood T cells in healthy people across ages. The use of a sample-barcoded 5' primer and a J-beta primer mix characterized a second PCR of roughly 7 to 11 cycles. TCRdb reprocessed the 5' RACE reads via MiXCR and lists one record per CDR3 protein. The table has 800,000 to 1,000,000 distinct CDR3 sequences, under 50% seen once; the top ten hold about an eighth. Germline V gene lookup returns CDR1 LGHDT and CDR2 YNNKEL (reference sequence). CDR3 length: 13 residues. V gave up 4 bases and J gave up 5 bases, with 8 bases separating them.

The chain employs TRBV3-1 and TRBJ2-2; D is possibly TRBD2 (5 bases). The source material was blood. The source of this sequence is a man under 40 in good health. CDR3 DNA: TGTGCCAGCAGCCGGGAGCTGACCGGGGAGCTGTTTTTT. It yields the protein CASSRELTGELFF.